The next 25 T cell receptor beta chains were all read from a single sample in a study of T cell clonotyping in hematopoietic cell transplantation. The protocol was immunoSEQ multiplex PCR, while the TCRdb copy is restricted to in-frame clones and leaves out a portion. The data contain 15,000 to 20,000 clones, 79% of them singletons. The material sequenced was peripheral blood mononuclear cells. The receptors were gathered from a man between 60 and 75 years old in good health. Some clones in this sample may be carry-over from other donors' samples.

V usage is TRBV4-1 and J usage is TRBJ2-7, with 8 bases fitting TRBD1. CDR3 length equals 16 residues. Germline lookup yields CDR1 MGHRA and CDR2 YSYEKL. V gave up 0 bases and J gave up 2 bases; unmatched junction bases: 6. As DNA, the CDR3 is TGCGCCAGCAGCCAAGAATGGACAGGGTACCCCTACGAGCAGTACTTC. This gives the protein CASSQEWTGYPYEQYF.

The rearrangement links TRBV13 to TRBJ1-3; D call uncertain. The CDR3 runs to 15 residues. Deletions cut 0 bases from V and 2 bases from J, with 8 bases between. Germline values: CDR1 PRHDT, CDR2 FYEKMQ (reference sequence). The CDR3 protein is CASSLGRSAGNTIYF. CDR3 sequence (DNA): TGTGCCAGCAGCTTAGGCCGGTCTGCTGGAAACACCATATATTTT.

The CDR3 sequence: CASSVRPGHGDQPQHF. For the CDR3, the DNA is TGTGCCAGCAGTGTTCGACCGGGACATGGGGATCAGCCCCAGCATTTT. V gene TRBV6-1 combines with J gene TRBJ1-5; weak D call: TRBD1 (6 bases). This CDR3 is 16 amino acids long. CDR1 is MNHNS and CDR2 is SASEGT in the germline V gene. Trimming pared 4 bases from V and 5 bases from J, leaving 18 bases between.

The CDR3 loop reads CASSFGGRPAGEQYF. CDR3 DNA sequence: TGTGCCAGCAGTTTTGGTGGCAGGCCGGCCGGCGAGCAGTACTTC. The chain links TRBV27 to TRBJ2-7, with no clear D. The germline V gene has CDR1 MNHEY and CDR2 SMNVEV (reference sequence). V was trimmed by 3 bases and J by 6 bases, leaving 18 bases between them. The CDR3 is 15 amino acids.

This clone appeared once. V usage is TRBV11-3 and J usage is TRBJ1-1; 7 nucleotides agree with TRBD1. The CDR3 contains 14 residues. Trimming cost V 4 bases and J 10 bases; bases outside gene matches: 12. The germline CDR1 and CDR2 sequences are SGHNT and YENEEA. CDR3 in DNA: TGTGCCAGCAGCTCAGACAGGGAGTATTTGAGAGCTTTCTTT. It encodes CASSSDREYLRAFF.

The chain employs TRBV6-6 and TRBJ1-5; D is perhaps TRBD1 (5 bases). This CDR3 region has 13 residues. The germline CDR1 and CDR2 sequences are MNHNY and SVGAGI (reference sequence). V dropped 6 bases and J dropped 2 bases, with 8 bases sitting between them. The CDR3 DNA reads as TGTGCCAGCAGCGCGGGGGGCAATCAGCCCCAGCATTTT. This gives the protein CASSAGGNQPQHF.

The chain couples TRBV7-2 to TRBJ1-4; D is perhaps TRBD1 (5 bases). Germline V gives CDR1 SGHTA, CDR2 FQGNSA. The CDR3 runs to 15 residues. Deletions cut 3 bases from V and 0 bases from J, with 8 bases between. CDR3 loop: CASSLGPATNEKLFF. The CDR3 DNA sequence: TGTGCCAGCAGCTTGGGACCGGCAACTAATGAAAAACTGTTTTTT.

This clone was seen just once. The chain joins TRBV7-8 to TRBJ1-5; D gene uncertain. The CDR3 extends over 15 amino acids. Germline CDR1 is SGHVS and CDR2 is FQNEAQ. Trimming shortened V by 5 bases and J by 0 bases, and 11 bases separated the two germline ends. CDR3 coding DNA: TGTGCCAGCAGCGAGATCAAGCTTAGCAATCAGCCCCAGCATTTT. It codes for CASSEIKLSNQPQHF.

This clone was seen more than once but under ten times. The rearrangement links TRBV11-2 to TRBJ2-3; perhaps TRBD2 as D (7 bases). Germline V lookup: CDR1 SGHAT, CDR2 FQNNGV. The V and J ends lost 1 base and 0 bases respectively, with 14 bases between them. CDR3 size: 17 residues. The CDR3 reads CASSLGTRGHSTDTQYF. In DNA form, the CDR3 reads TGTGCCAGCAGCTTAGGGACTAGGGGACATAGCACAGATACGCAGTATTTT.

The chain links TRBV15 to TRBJ2-5, with 7 bases aligning to TRBD1. The germline V gene has CDR1 LNHNV and CDR2 YYDKDF (reference sequence). CDR3 size: 13 residues. With V trimmed by 6 bases and J by 4 bases, 5 bases remained unmatched. The CDR3 DNA is TGTGCCACCAGGGACAGGCAGATAGAGACCCAGTACTTC. Its protein is CATRDRQIETQYF. The full variable domain, rest sourced from reference TRBV15 and TRBJ2-5, is DAMVIQNPRYQVTQFGKPVTLSCSQTLNHNVMYWYQQKSSQAPKLLFHYYDKDFNNEADTPDNFQSRRPNTSFCFLDIRSPGLGDTAMYLCATRDRQIETQYFGPGTRLLVL.

V is TRBV6-1 and J is TRBJ2-7, with 7 bases matching TRBD2. Germline V gives CDR1 MNHNS, CDR2 SASEGT. The ends lost 8 bases at V and 6 bases at J; junction bases unmatched: 13. The CDR3 has 14 residues. The CDR3 is CASSGYAAGVEQYF. The CDR3 bases are TGTGCCAGCTCCGGGTATGCCGCGGGGGTCGAGCAGTACTTC.

V and J are TRBV19 and TRBJ1-1; D may be TRBD1 (6 bases). V was trimmed by 5 bases and J by 1 base, leaving 14 bases between them. The CDR3 totals 15 residues. Germline V gene sequence: CDR1 LNHDA, CDR2 SQIVND (reference sequence). The CDR3 loop reads CASSARTAKNTEAFF. The CDR3 DNA is TGTGCCAGTAGTGCGAGGACAGCAAAGAACACTGAAGCTTTCTTT.

The genes are TRBV9 and TRBJ2-3; the match to TRBD2 covers 8 bases. The CDR3 totals 15 residues. Germline loops: CDR1 SGDLS, CDR2 YYNGEE. With V trimmed by 3 bases and J by 4 bases, 7 bases remained unmatched. The CDR3 DNA sequence: TGTGCCAGCAGCGCCCTAGCGGGTGACGCAGATACGCAGTATTTT. Amino acids: CASSALAGDADTQYF.

The chain combines TRBV28 with TRBJ1-2; maybe TRBD1 (6 bases). The CDR3 is made up of 13 amino acids. Germline V gene lookup returns CDR1 MDHEN and CDR2 SYDVKM. Trimming removed 5 bases at V and 2 bases at J, with 9 bases between. The CDR3 loop is CASSPQGNYGYTF. CDR3 nucleotides: TGTGCCAGCAGTCCACAGGGCAACTATGGCTACACCTTC.

The chain is built from TRBV19 and TRBJ1-5, with 7 bases identical to TRBD1. The J segment lost 7 bases and the V segment lost 4 bases, leaving 7 bases of the junction unmatched. Germline loops: CDR1 LNHDA, CDR2 SQIVND (reference sequence). The CDR3 runs to 14 residues. The CDR3 bases are TGTGCCAGTAGTACCAACAGGGGTGACCAGCCCCAGCATTTT. This gives the protein CASSTNRGDQPQHF.

This chain joins TRBV29-1 and TRBJ1-1, with a tentative D call TRBD1 (5 bases). The germline gives CDR1 SQVTM, CDR2 ANQGSEA. The CDR3 totals 13 residues. V lost 4 bases, J lost 5 bases, and 14 bases lay in between. For the CDR3, the DNA is TGCAGCGTTGCCCTCGGGGGGGGAACTGAAGCTTTCTTT. It specifies CSVALGGGTEAFF.

This clone has just one count. The rearrangement joins TRBV2 to TRBJ2-2; a possible D gene is TRBD2 (5 bases). This CDR3 has 14 amino acids. V was shortened by 11 bases and J by 2 bases, with 15 bases between the two germline ends. Per germline, CDR1 SNHLY and CDR2 FYNNEI. CDR3 protein: CACLGASNTGELFF. CDR3 DNA: TGTGCCTGTCTGGGCGCTAGCAACACCGGGGAGCTGTTTTTT.

This chain joins TRBV28 and TRBJ1-4, with D possibly matching TRBD1 (6 bases). Germline V gene lookup returns CDR1 MDHEN and CDR2 SYDVKM. Trimming shortened V by 6 bases and J by 8 bases, and 16 bases separated the two germline ends. The CDR3 length is 14 residues. CDR3 DNA: TGTGCCAGCAGGGTCCCGGGACATAGGGAAAAACTGTTTTTT. Residues: CASRVPGHREKLFF.

The V and J genes are TRBV12-5 and TRBJ1-5, with TRBD1 matching 10 bases. Losses at the gene ends were 0 bases for V and 2 bases for J; bases not matched to a gene: 16. The CDR3 extends over 21 amino acids. CDR1 LGHNT and CDR2 FRNRAP come from the germline V gene. The CDR3 region is CASGLVLGTGAGVVGNQPQHF. CDR3 bases: TGTGCTAGTGGTTTGGTACTAGGGACAGGGGCGGGGGTAGTCGGCAATCAGCCCCAGCATTTT.

The V and J genes are TRBV5-1 and TRBJ2-3; the match to TRBD2 covers 12 bases. This CDR3 is 17 amino acids long. V dropped 4 bases and J dropped 7; count of bases not matched to a gene: 13. Germline V CDR1 and CDR2: SGHRS, YFSETQ. CDR3 protein: CASSTPPSGGASNTQYF. DNA of the CDR3: TGCGCCAGCAGCACACCGCCTAGCGGGGGGGCTTCGAATACGCAGTATTTT.

The chain is built from TRBV5-8 and TRBJ1-1; D remains unclear. The CDR3 covers 12 residues. Germline V lookup: CDR1 SGHTS, CDR2 YDEGEE. The germline V and J ends were trimmed by 0 bases and 11 bases, with 11 bases remaining between them. For the CDR3, the DNA is TGTGCCAGCAGCTTGGTGGCATCCGCCGCTTTCTTT. Its translation is CASSLVASAAFF. Supplemented by reference TRBV5-8 and TRBJ1-1, the full variable domain reads EAGVTQSPTHLIKTRGQQATLRCSPISGHTSVYWYQQALGLGLQFLLWYDEGEERNRGNFPPRFSGRQFPNYSSELNVNALELEDSALYLCASSLVASAAFFGQGTRLTVV.

This sequence joins TRBV7-2 and TRBJ2-7, with 7 bases aligning to TRBD1. After removal of 3 bases from V and 3 bases from J, the junction contained 5 bases not matched to a gene. The CDR3 length is 14 residues. Germline V gene lookup returns CDR1 SGHTA and CDR2 FQGNSA. The CDR3 DNA follows: TGTGCCAGCAGCTTGACAGGGTTTAGCTACGAGCAGTACTTC. This translates into CASSLTGFSYEQYF.

The chain joins TRBV9 to TRBJ2-1; 7 positions match TRBD2. V lost 3 bases to trimming and J lost 4 bases; unmatched junction nucleotides: 4. CDR1 is SGDLS, CDR2 YYNGEE, per germline. The CDR3 runs 14 residues. The CDR3 is CASSELATYNEQFF. In DNA, the CDR3 is TGTGCCAGCAGCGAACTAGCGACTTACAATGAGCAGTTCTTC. The entire variable domain, with the rest obtained from reference TRBV9 and TRBJ2-1, is as follows: DSGVTQTPKHLITATGQRVTLRCSPRSGDLSVYWYQQSLDQGLQFLIQYYNGEERAKGNILERFSAQQFPDLHSELNLSSLELGDSALYFCASSELATYNEQFFGPGTRLTVL.

CDR3 nucleotide sequence: TGTGCCAGCAGCTTAATGGAAGCCACAGATACGCAGTATTTT. Its protein product is CASSLMEATDTQYF. The V and J genes are TRBV11-2 and TRBJ2-3; the D is unclear. Trimming cost V 2 bases and J 2 bases, with 8 bases left between them. The length of the CDR3 is 14 residues. CDR1 is SGHAT and CDR2 is FQNNGV in the germline V gene.

The CDR3 DNA reads TGTGCCAGCAGCGCGGGACTAGTTGGGGAGACCCAGTACTTC. Amino acid sequence: CASSAGLVGETQYF. The chain carries TRBV9 and TRBJ2-5; TRBD2 aligns across 8 bases. CDR1 is SGDLS and CDR2 is YYNGEE in the germline V gene. V lost 3 bases and J lost 5; bases outside the gene matches: 6. The CDR3 loop spans 14 amino acids.